The sequence of this T cell receptor beta chain was determined in a study of T cells in localized non-small cell lung cancer. V was cut by 2 bases and J by 2 bases, with 6 bases left in between. The germline V gene has CDR1 MNHEY and CDR2 SVGAGI. The CDR3 sequence is 13 residues long. Study observations and caveats: Measurement of T cell clonality placed uninvolved adjacent lung highest, above the level in tumor. The study linked higher blood T cell density to longer overall survival. Adjacent lung was found to contain a median approximately 52 of the top 100 tumor clones.

Notes on this clone: Its antigen remains unknown.

Clones were read by immunoSEQ multiplex PCR, and TCRdb kept only the in-frame ones, dropping some. The sample yields around 29,000 clones, over 65% seen once. This receptor was identified in a male donor older than 55 with stage II squamous cell lung carcinoma. This chain joins TRBV6-5 and TRBJ1-2; TRBD1 might be the D (5 bases). The sample was peripheral blood, taken before any cancer treatment. CDR3 amino acids: CASSYGGNYGYTF. The CDR3 nucleotides read TGTGCCAGCAGTTACGGGGGAAACTATGGCTACACCTTC.